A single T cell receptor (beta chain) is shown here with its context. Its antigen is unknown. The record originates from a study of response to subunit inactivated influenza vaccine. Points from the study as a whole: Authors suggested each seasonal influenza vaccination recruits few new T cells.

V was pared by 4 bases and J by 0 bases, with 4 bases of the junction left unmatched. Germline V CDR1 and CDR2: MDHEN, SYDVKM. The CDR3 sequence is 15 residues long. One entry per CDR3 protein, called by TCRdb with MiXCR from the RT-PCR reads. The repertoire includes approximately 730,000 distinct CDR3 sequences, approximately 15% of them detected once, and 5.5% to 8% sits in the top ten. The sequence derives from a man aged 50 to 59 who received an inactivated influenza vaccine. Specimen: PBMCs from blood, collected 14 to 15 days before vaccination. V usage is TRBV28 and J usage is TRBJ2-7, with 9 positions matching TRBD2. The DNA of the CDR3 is TGTGCCAGCAGTTACCTAGCGGGATACTCCTACGAGCAGTACTTC. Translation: CASSYLAGYSYEQYF.